The 30 T cell receptor beta chains below were found in one sample sequenced in a study of T cells in women clearing cervical HPV infection. Generated by immunoSEQ multiplex PCR, the TCRdb table keeps only in-frame clones and is missing some. The repertoire table contains under 20,000 clones. Sequencing used blood buffy coat. All receptors come from a woman between 18 and 69 years old with a cervical HPV16 infection that either progressed to CIN3+ or cleared (not recorded which).

On this clone itself: The read ends 3 residues shy of where the CDR3 ends; the end is completed using the germline J gene. The chain is built from TRBV2 and TRBJ1-5; D gene uncertain. This CDR3 has 13 amino acids. Germline assignment: CDR1 SNHLY and CDR2 FYNNEI. Trimming removed 10 bases at V and 7 bases at J, with 17 bases between. CDR3 region: CATTDTLAQPQHF. The part of the CDR3 DNA that was read is TGTGCCACCACTGACACATTAGCGCAGCCC.

Its frequency marks this clone as medium-sized. A junction boundary mismatches the germline segment, possibly from a read error. The read ends 3 residues shy of where the CDR3 ends; the end is completed using the germline J gene. The genes are TRBV4-2 and TRBJ2-5; 9 bases map to TRBD2. The CDR3 length is 17 residues. Per the germline V gene, CDR1 is LGHNA and CDR2 is YNFKEQ. The CDR3 DNA, read in part, is TGCGCCAGCAGCCAAGATAGGGCGGGGGGGCCGTCGGAGACC. Translating gives CASSQDRAGGPSET. The CDR3 reads in full as CASSQDRAGGPSETQYF.

As for this clone: The missing CDR3 end, 3 residues past where the read stops, is filled in from the germline J gene. The V call is TRBV16, the J call TRBJ1-1, with TRBD1 as a possible D gene (6 bases). Germline CDR1 and CDR2: KGHSY and FQNENV. V was cut by 4 bases and J by 4 bases, with 16 bases left in between. The CDR3 is 15 amino acids. The sequenced part of the CDR3 DNA is TGTGCCAGCAGCCCACAGGGTAACCAACGCACTGAA. Translation gives CASSPQGNQRTE. The whole CDR3 region reads CASSPQGNQRTEAFF.

For this clone: The missing CDR3 end, 3 residues past where the read stops, is filled in from the germline J gene. This chain uses TRBV27 with TRBJ2-3, with a tentative D call TRBD2 (6 bases). This CDR3 region has 13 residues. The germline V and J ends were trimmed by 0 bases and 6 bases, with 7 bases remaining between them. Germline lookup yields CDR1 MNHEY and CDR2 SMNVEV (reference sequence). The covered CDR3 bases are TGTGCCAGCAGTTTATCGCTAGCGGATACG. Translating it yields CASSLSLADT. The whole CDR3 sequence is CASSLSLADTQYF.

As concerns this clone: The read halts 3 residues ahead of the CDR3 end, with the missing end drawn from the germline J gene. The gene calls are TRBV19 and TRBJ2-4; D is possibly TRBD1 (5 bases). Per the germline V gene, CDR1 is LNHDA and CDR2 is SQIVND (reference sequence). The CDR3 extends over 12 amino acids. The sequenced CDR3 bases are TGTGCCAGTGGTCAGGGTAGCCAGCCT. Amino acids: CASGQGSQP. From start to end, the CDR3 is CASGQGSQPQYF.

To note about this clone: The sequenced fragment ends 3 residues before the CDR3 boundary, so the rest is inferred from the germline J gene. The gene calls are TRBV7-9 and TRBJ2-2, with D uncertain. Trimming shortened V by 0 bases and J by 4 bases, and 9 bases separated the two germline ends. CDR3 length: 15 residues. Germline V gene sequence: CDR1 SEHNR, CDR2 FQNEAQ (reference sequence). CDR3: CASSLAALFTGELFF. The CDR3 DNA, read in part, is TGTGCCAGCAGCTTAGCCGCGTTGTTCACCGGGGAG.

Note on this clone: The read halts 3 residues ahead of the CDR3 end, with the missing end drawn from the germline J gene. The V gene is TRBV5-4, the J gene TRBJ2-7, with a tentative D call TRBD2 (6 bases). Germline CDR1 is SGHNT and CDR2 is YYREEE (reference sequence). Between the trimmed V and J ends, which lost 0 bases and 0 bases, there was a span of 13 bases. There are 16 residues in the CDR3. The covered CDR3 bases are TGTGCCAGCAGCTTGGAACTCGGGGGAAGCTCCTACGAG. Its protein product is CASSLELGGSSYE. The entire CDR3 is CASSLELGGSSYEQYF.

Worth noting for this clone: The read comes to an end 3 residues before the CDR3 does, leaving the germline J gene to fill in the end. The rearrangement links TRBV7-7 to TRBJ2-7, with unresolved D. CDR3 size: 15 residues. The germline V gene encodes CDR1 SSHAT and CDR2 FNYEAQ (reference sequence). V gave up 3 bases and J gave up 2 bases, with 14 bases separating them. The part of the CDR3 DNA that was read is TGTGCCAGCAGCTTCCCCCTATTGGTAACCTACGAG. This sequence encodes CASSFPLLVTYE. The full CDR3 protein is CASSFPLLVTYEQYF.

CDR3 bases read: TGTGCCAGCAGCTTAGATCCGGGACAGGGGCGCCAGCCG. Protein sequence: CASSLDPGQGRQP. The whole CDR3 is CASSLDPGQGRQPQYF. The J gene is TRBJ2-3, the V gene TRBV7-6, with 10 nucleotides matching TRBD1. Read data end 3 residues before the CDR3 end; the end is taken from the germline J gene. The CDR3 has 16 amino acids. CDR1 is SGHVS, CDR2 FNYEAQ, per germline. Full variable domain (missing parts from reference TRBV7-6 and TRBJ2-3): GAGVSQSPRYKVTKRGQDVALRCDPISGHVSLYWYRQALGQGPEFLTYFNYEAQQDKSGLPNDRFSAERPEGSISTLTIQRTEQRDSAMYRCASSLDPGQGRQPQYFGPGTRLTVL.

About this clone itself: Sequencing ends 3 residues short of the CDR3 end; the germline J gene provides the rest. V is TRBV5-1 and J is TRBJ2-7; D unresolved. This CDR3 is built from 11 residues. V was pared by 0 bases and J by 6 bases, with 4 bases between. Germline-derived CDR1 and CDR2 are SGHRS and YFSETQ. The CDR3 is CASSLDSEQYF. The DNA read from the CDR3 is TGCGCCAGCAGCTTGGACTCCGAG. The full variable domain, with the rest looked up from reference TRBV5-1 and TRBJ2-7, is KAGVTQTPRYLIKTRGQQVTLSCSPISGHRSVSWYQQTPGQGLQFLFEYFSETQRNKGNFPGRFSGRQFSNSRSEMNVSTLELGDSALYLCASSLDSEQYFGPGTRLTVT.

With regard to this clone: The observed sequence ends 3 residues before the CDR3 terminus, with the missing tail filled in from the germline J gene. This chain uses TRBV20-1 with TRBJ2-3, with a weak D call TRBD2 (6 bases). The CDR3 is 16 amino acids. Germline-derived CDR1 and CDR2 are DFQATT and SNEGSKA (reference sequence). Trimming cost V 0 bases and J 2 bases, with 15 bases left between them. The CDR3 loop reads CSARDLAGILTDTQYF. The CDR3 bases that were read are TGCAGTGCTAGAGATTTGGCGGGGATACTCACAGATACG.

Comment on this clone: The read terminates 3 residues before the CDR3 end, so the remaining end is supplied by the germline J gene. This chain connects TRBV7-2 to TRBJ2-4; D remains ambiguous. The CDR3 runs to 12 residues. From germline, CDR1 is SGHTA and CDR2 FQGNSA. CDR3 in amino acids: CASSLVNYGQYF. The CDR3 bases that were read are TGTGCCAGCAGCTTAGTCAACTATGGT.

Note on this clone: The CDR3 is cut off 3 residues early in the read; its end comes from the germline J gene. The chain employs TRBV30 and TRBJ1-3; a possible D gene is TRBD1 (6 bases). V lost 0 bases and J 4 bases, leaving 13 bases between the germline ends. The CDR3 extends over 15 amino acids. Germline CDR1 and CDR2: GTSNPN and SVGIG (reference sequence). The CDR3 sequence is CAWSVQGRLGNTIYF. CDR3 DNA (partial): TGTGCCTGGAGTGTACAGGGTCGGCTCGGAAACACC.

Comment on this clone: Read data end 3 residues before the CDR3 end; the end is taken from the germline J gene. This chain uses TRBV7-9 with TRBJ2-7, with D possibly being TRBD2 (6 bases). CDR1 is SEHNR, CDR2 FQNEAQ, per germline (reference sequence). V was trimmed by 3 bases and J by 5 bases, leaving 11 bases between them. The CDR3 contains 13 residues. The DNA read from the CDR3 is TGTGCCAGCAGCTTGGGTAGCGGTAACGAG. The encoded protein is CASSLGSGNE. The whole CDR3 reads CASSLGSGNEQYF.

Notes on this clone: The sequenced fragment ends 3 residues before the CDR3 boundary, so the rest is inferred from the germline J gene. V usage is TRBV5-1 and J usage is TRBJ1-5; D possibly corresponds to TRBD1 (6 bases). This CDR3 region has 15 residues. CDR1 SGHRS and CDR2 YFSETQ come from the germline V gene. Trimming pared 5 bases from V and 3 bases from J, leaving 15 bases between. The covered CDR3 bases are TGCGCCAGCAGTCTCTCAGGGGCCCCCAATCAGCCC. Translating gives CASSLSGAPNQP. The CDR3 in its entirety is CASSLSGAPNQPQHF.

A word on this clone: From the germline J gene comes the end of the CDR3, since the read stops 3 residues before it. The rearrangement links TRBV18 to TRBJ1-5; TRBD1 matches at 7 bases. CDR1 is KGHSH, CDR2 LQKENI, per germline. Unmatched junction bases numbered 6, after V lost 2 bases and J lost 5 bases. This CDR3 region has 15 residues. The part of the CDR3 DNA that was read is TGTGCCAGCTCACCAAGTGGGCAGGGGGATCAGCCC. This sequence encodes CASSPSGQGDQP. In full, the CDR3 is CASSPSGQGDQPQHF.

To note about this clone: Read data end 3 residues before the CDR3 end; the end is taken from the germline J gene. V gene TRBV7-2 combines with J gene TRBJ2-4; TRBD2 matches 8 bases. The germline V gene encodes CDR1 SGHTA and CDR2 FQGNSA. V trimming: 7 bases; J trimming: 7 bases; junction bases outside the gene matches: 12. The CDR3 runs 15 residues. The covered CDR3 bases are TGTGCCAGCAACATACCAACGGGGGGGCCGAACATT. This sequence encodes CASNIPTGGPNI. The entire CDR3 is CASNIPTGGPNIQYF.

The CDR3 sequence is CSARQGPGNTIYF. Partial CDR3 DNA: TGCAGTGCTAGACAGGGTCCCGGAAACACC. V usage is TRBV20-1 and J usage is TRBJ1-3; TRBD1 is a possible D gene (5 bases). With the read ending 3 residues before the CDR3 end, the germline J gene is used to fill in that end. The CDR3 spans 13 residues. Germline values: CDR1 DFQATT, CDR2 SNEGSKA (reference sequence). Trimming removed 2 bases at V and 4 bases at J, with 9 bases between.

Of note for this clone: From the germline J gene comes the end of the CDR3, since the read stops 3 residues before it. The chain carries TRBV18 and TRBJ2-2, with a possible D match to TRBD1 (6 bases). Germline V gene sequence: CDR1 KGHSH, CDR2 LQKENI. The CDR3 consists of 17 residues. The DNA read from the CDR3 is TGTGCCAGCTCACTAGAACAGGGTTCCTCTGGGGCCAACGTG. Protein product: CASSLEQGSSGANV. In full, the CDR3 reads CASSLEQGSSGANVLFF.

On this clone itself: The read ends 3 residues before the CDR3 terminus; that terminus is restored from the germline J gene. The rearrangement joins TRBV20-1 to TRBJ2-1, with TRBD2 matching over 11 bases. From germline, CDR1 is DFQATT and CDR2 SNEGSKA (reference sequence). V shed 3 bases, J shed 5 bases, and the junction held 3 bases outside the gene matches. This CDR3 has 14 residues. The sequenced part of the CDR3 DNA is TGCAGTGCTAGGGAGACTAGCGGGGACAATGAG. Translated, it gives CSARETSGDNE. The entire CDR3 sequence reads CSARETSGDNEQFF.

Details on this clone: The read halts 3 residues ahead of the CDR3 end, with the missing end drawn from the germline J gene. The rearrangement links TRBV29-1 to TRBJ2-5; 10 bases are a match to TRBD1. CDR1 and CDR2 from the germline V gene are SQVTM and ANQGSEA. V lost 2 bases and J lost 5; bases outside the gene matches: 5. The CDR3 is 14 amino acids. CDR3 DNA (partial): TGCAGCGTTGAAAGACAGGGGGCGTGGGAGACC. As protein: CSVERQGAWET. The entire CDR3 protein is CSVERQGAWETQYF.

A remark on this clone: The sequenced fragment ends 3 residues before the CDR3 boundary, so the rest is inferred from the germline J gene. V is TRBV30 and J is TRBJ2-7, with 8 bases fitting TRBD2. The CDR3 runs 12 residues. Germline CDR1 and CDR2: GTSNPN and SVGIG (reference sequence). V shed 6 bases, J shed 3 bases, and the junction held 4 bases outside the gene matches. Incomplete CDR3 DNA: TGTGCCTGCACCCGGGGGGGCTACGAG. Translating it yields CACTRGGYE. The whole CDR3 sequence is CACTRGGYEQYF.

CDR3 DNA (partial): TGTGCCAGTCCGAGGGGGCGTACCTATGGC. This sequence encodes CASPRGRTYG. The CDR3 in full is CASPRGRTYGYTF. The V call is TRBV5-7, the J call TRBJ1-2; 7 nucleotides line up with TRBD1. The read falls 3 residues short of the CDR3 end, and the missing part is taken from the germline J gene. TRBV5-7 is annotated as an ORF whose role is uncertain. V lost 8 bases and J lost 4; bases outside the gene matches: 8. The CDR3 is made up of 13 amino acids.

The part of the CDR3 DNA that was read is TGTGCCAGCAGTGAATACGAGGGTCAGCCC. This encodes CASSEYEGQP. The complete CDR3 reads CASSEYEGQPQHF. This sequence joins TRBV25-1 and TRBJ1-5, with unresolved D. The DNA ends 3 residues before the CDR3 does, and the rest of the CDR3 is filled in from the germline J gene. The V gene's germline CDR1 is MGHDK and CDR2 SYGVNS. V dropped 0 bases and J dropped 6 bases, with 6 bases sitting between them. The CDR3 covers 13 residues. Full variable domain (outside the CDR3, taken from reference TRBV25-1 and TRBJ1-5): EADIYQTPRYLVIGTGKKITLECSQTMGHDKMYWYQQDPGMELHLIHYSYGVNSTEKGDLSSESTVSRIRTEHFPLTLESARPSHTSQYLCASSEYEGQPQHFGDGTRLSIL.

Worth noting for this clone: This sample also contains other DNA sequences that code for the same CDR3. CDR3 loop: CASSEGSGQGYSPLFF. CDR3 DNA, as far as it was read: TGTGCCAGCAGTGAAGGGTCTGGACAGGGTTATTCGCCA. The J gene is TRBJ1-4, the V gene TRBV6-1; 8 bases align to TRBD1. The read gets to within 3 residues of the CDR3 end, and the germline J gene fills in the rest. This CDR3 is 16 amino acids long. Germline V lookup: CDR1 MNHNS, CDR2 SASEGT.

A note on this clone: The read ends 3 residues before the CDR3 terminus; that terminus is restored from the germline J gene. This rearrangement joins TRBV14 to TRBJ1-6, with D unresolved. Germline V gene data show CDR1 as SGHDN and CDR2 as FVKESK. The CDR3 has 16 residues. The germline V and J ends were trimmed by 1 base and 7 bases, with 14 bases remaining between them. Incomplete CDR3 DNA: TGTGCCAGCAGCCAAGGTGACCGGGTCATCAATTCACCC. This encodes CASSQGDRVINSP. The whole CDR3 protein is CASSQGDRVINSPLHF.

In regard to this clone: The missing CDR3 end, 3 residues past where the read stops, is filled in from the germline J gene. The V and J genes are TRBV27 and TRBJ2-3; TRBD2 agrees at 15 bases. The CDR3 contains 16 residues. Germline V gene lookup returns CDR1 MNHEY and CDR2 SMNVEV (reference sequence). V lost 7 bases and J lost 4; bases outside the gene matches: 6. The sequenced CDR3 bases are TGTGCCAGCAAGGGACTAGCGGGGGGTATCGCAGATACG. Translated, it gives CASKGLAGGIADT. The entire CDR3 protein is CASKGLAGGIADTQYF.

Notes on this clone: The read terminates 3 residues before the CDR3 end, so the remaining end is supplied by the germline J gene. The chain combines TRBV28 with TRBJ1-2, with D maybe TRBD1 (6 bases). With 11 bases removed from V and 4 bases from J, the gap between germline ends came to 23 bases. CDR3 length: 15 amino acids. Germline V CDR1 and CDR2: MDHEN, SYDVKM. The CDR3 protein is CALGIGTLFSYGYTF. CDR3 DNA (partial): TGTGCCCTCGGAATCGGGACATTGTTCTCCTATGGC.

With regard to this clone: The observed sequence ends 3 residues before the CDR3 terminus, with the missing tail filled in from the germline J gene. The chain carries TRBV20-1 and TRBJ2-3; tentatively, D is TRBD2 (6 bases). CDR1 DFQATT and CDR2 SNEGSKA come from the germline V gene (reference sequence). V was clipped by 4 bases and J by 0 bases, with 14 bases between them. The CDR3 is made up of 15 amino acids. CDR3 amino acids: CSAIGGTSSTDTQYF. CDR3 DNA, as far as it was read: TGCAGTGCTATAGGAGGGACTTCTAGCACAGATACG.

Worth noting for this clone: The CDR3 is cut off 3 residues early in the read; its end comes from the germline J gene. V usage is TRBV30 and J usage is TRBJ1-6; D ambiguous. This CDR3 is 17 amino acids long. Germline V gene sequence: CDR1 GTSNPN, CDR2 SVGIG (reference sequence). V lost 2 bases to trimming and J lost 4 bases, with 18 bases between them. This chain's CDR3 is CAWSIARGVPYNSPLHF. The DNA read from the CDR3 is TGTGCCTGGAGTATCGCGCGGGGAGTTCCTTATAATTCACCC.